This paragraph covers one T cell receptor (beta chain) sequence. What it binds is not known. These data belong to a study of blood T cells in healthy people across ages. General study findings and limits: Older individuals had lower TCR beta diversity per million T cells (the decline was roughly linear).

For the second PCR, which ran for about 6 to 11 cycles, a sample-barcoded 5' primer and a J-beta primer mix were used. In TCRdb, the 5' RACE reads were re-called with MiXCR into one record per CDR3 protein. The data contain 800,000 to 950,000 distinct CDR3 sequences, roughly 34% of them singletons. J was trimmed by 1 base and V by 5 bases; bases with no gene match: 8. The CDR3 has 15 amino acids. The germline CDR1 and CDR2 sequences are SGHRS and YFSETQ. The V call is TRBV5-1, the J call TRBJ2-5, with TRBD2 matching over 7 bases. The clonotype comes from a man younger than 35 in good health. The sample comprised blood. As DNA, the CDR3 is TGCGCCAGCAGTCTACTACCTAGCGGCCAAGAGACCCAGTACTTC. This sequence encodes CASSLLPSGQETQYF.